One and the same sample provided the 20 T cell receptor beta chains below, sequenced in a study of CD8+ T cells in alopecia areata. Isolated RNA was reverse transcribed into cDNA used as the sequencing template. TCRdb keeps only in-frame clones here, not all; method: immunoSEQ multiplex PCR. The sample lists about 200,000 clones; about 61% were seen once. Sequencing input: CD8+ T cells sorted from blood. These receptors all stem from a human donor in good health.

The CDR3 sequence: CSVERSGRDRGQDYGYTF. The CDR3 bases are TGCAGCGTTGAAAGATCTGGAAGGGACAGGGGGCAAGACTATGGCTACACCTTC. The chain uses TRBV29-1 and TRBJ1-2, with 12 bases matching TRBD1. Germline CDR1 is SQVTM and CDR2 is ANQGSEA. This CDR3 has 18 amino acids. With 2 bases clipped from V and 3 bases from J, the junction kept 13 bases outside the gene matches.

This clone was picked up a small number of times. This rearrangement joins TRBV5-1 to TRBJ2-1, with 8 positions matching TRBD2. This CDR3 has 20 residues. Losses at the gene ends were 4 bases for V and 0 bases for J; bases not matched to a gene: 18. Germline V gives CDR1 SGHRS, CDR2 YFSETQ. The CDR3 protein is CASSPFTILAGPSSYNEQFF. In nucleotides, the CDR3 is TGCGCCAGCAGCCCCTTTACGATCTTAGCGGGACCGAGCTCCTACAATGAGCAGTTCTTC.

This clone was seen many times. This chain connects TRBV7-9 to TRBJ2-7; 7 bases align to TRBD1. CDR1 is SEHNR and CDR2 is FQNEAQ in the germline V gene (reference sequence). This CDR3 contains 14 residues. The V gene end was trimmed by 0 bases and the J gene end by 4 bases; junction bases not matched to a gene: 3. CDR3 sequence: CASSLAGTVYEQYF. The CDR3 nucleotides read TGTGCCAGCAGCTTAGCAGGGACAGTGTACGAGCAGTACTTC.

The V call is TRBV7-9, the J call TRBJ2-7; maybe TRBD1 (6 bases). The CDR3 spans 12 residues. Trimming cost V 5 bases and J 6 bases, with 11 bases left between them. Germline values: CDR1 SEHNR, CDR2 FQNEAQ (reference sequence). DNA for the CDR3: TGTGCCAGCAGCCGAGGACAGCTCGAGCAGTACTTC. Its protein is CASSRGQLEQYF.

As concerns this clone: This CDR3 is also generated by other DNA sequences in the sample. This rearrangement joins TRBV29-1 to TRBJ2-7; a weak D match, TRBD1 (5 bases). The CDR3 runs 13 residues. The V end lost 0 bases, the J end lost 2 bases, and 8 bases lay between the germline ends. CDR1 is SQVTM and CDR2 is ANQGSEA in the germline V gene. CDR3 in amino acids: CSVEEGRAYEQYF. The CDR3 nucleotides are TGCAGCGTTGAAGAGGGCAGGGCCTACGAGCAGTACTTC.

This clone was picked up a small number of times. The rearrangement uses TRBV27 and TRBJ1-5; the D is unclear. CDR1 and CDR2 from the germline V gene are MNHEY and SMNVEV (reference sequence). V was shortened by 5 bases and J by 2 bases, with 7 bases between the two germline ends. The CDR3 extends over 13 amino acids. The CDR3 nucleotides are TGTGCCAGCAGTGTCACGGGCAATCAGCCCCAGCATTTT. The encoded protein is CASSVTGNQPQHF.

This clone appeared a few times. This chain joins TRBV6-1 and TRBJ2-1, with TRBD2 as a possible D gene (5 bases). The V end lost 3 bases, the J end lost 5 bases, and 11 bases lay between the germline ends. Germline CDR1 and CDR2: MNHNS and SASEGT. This CDR3 has 14 residues. The CDR3 spells CASSDSAGHNEQFF. As DNA, the CDR3 is TGTGCCAGCAGTGACTCGGCGGGTCACAATGAGCAGTTCTTC.

Points on this clone: The same CDR3 is also encoded by other DNA sequences in this sample. This chain uses TRBV29-1 with TRBJ2-7; D possibly uses TRBD1 or TRBD2 (5 bases each). Germline CDR1 reads SQVTM; CDR2 reads ANQGSEA. This CDR3 comprises 13 residues. The ends were cut back, 3 bases at V and 2 bases at J, with 11 bases in the middle. In DNA form, the CDR3 reads TGCAGCGTTGAGGGGACGGAGGCCTACGAGCAGTACTTC. The encoded protein is CSVEGTEAYEQYF.

This clone showed up just a few times. The chain couples TRBV7-9 to TRBJ2-3; either TRBD1 or TRBD2 may fit D (7 bases each). V was trimmed by 5 bases and J by 4 bases, leaving 22 bases between them. Germline CDR1 and CDR2: SEHNR and FQNEAQ (reference sequence). The CDR3 is 17 amino acids. CDR3 bases: TGTGCCAGCAGCGACCCCAGCAGGGGGGGATTGGCAGATACGCAGTATTTT. This gives the protein CASSDPSRGGLADTQYF.

The V gene is TRBV29-1, the J gene TRBJ2-3, with 12 bases that match TRBD1. Germline V lookup: CDR1 SQVTM, CDR2 ANQGSEA. After removal of 4 bases from V and 5 bases from J, the junction contained 13 bases not matched to a gene. The CDR3 has 17 residues. The CDR3 sequence is CSVVGSPGQGAGDTQYF. The CDR3 DNA follows: TGCAGCGTTGTAGGCTCTCCGGGACAGGGGGCTGGAGATACGCAGTATTTT.

The rearrangement joins TRBV7-8 to TRBJ2-6; D is uncertain. With 5 bases removed from V and 0 bases from J, the gap between germline ends came to 8 bases. The CDR3 contains 15 residues. The germline CDR1 and CDR2 sequences are SGHVS and FQNEAQ. The CDR3 nucleotides read TGTGCCAGCAGCCGGTACAGCTCTGGGGCCAACGTCCTGACTTTC. Protein sequence: CASSRYSSGANVLTF.

The chain is built from TRBV4-2 and TRBJ2-7; weak D call: TRBD2 (6 bases). Looked up from germline, CDR1 is LGHNA and CDR2 is YNFKEQ. The CDR3 contains 14 residues. V gave up 3 bases and J gave up 7 bases, with 16 bases separating them. This CDR3 is CASSHSLGAGEQYF. The CDR3 region has the DNA TGTGCCAGCAGCCATTCGTTAGGGGCGGGGGAGCAGTACTTC.

J is TRBJ1-1 and V is TRBV13, with 9 bases identical to TRBD1. The germline V gene has CDR1 PRHDT and CDR2 FYEKMQ (reference sequence). The V segment lost 5 bases and the J segment 1 base; nucleotides outside the gene matches: 8. This CDR3 is built from 16 residues. This CDR3 reads CASSPPWTGENTEAFF. As DNA, the CDR3 is TGTGCCAGCAGCCCACCTTGGACAGGGGAGAACACTGAAGCTTTCTTT.

This chain uses TRBV29-1 with TRBJ1-2; 7 nucleotides line up with TRBD1. The V segment lost 6 bases and the J segment 6 bases; nucleotides outside the gene matches: 7. There are 12 residues in the CDR3. Germline CDR1 and CDR2: SQVTM and ANQGSEA. In DNA, the CDR3 is TGCAGCGTCGCGACAGGGTCGGATGGCTACACCTTC. Translation: CSVATGSDGYTF.

This clone is medium-sized. The J gene is TRBJ2-5, the V gene TRBV11-2; 7 bases match TRBD2. The CDR3 has 15 amino acids. CDR1 SGHAT and CDR2 FQNNGV come from the germline V gene. J gave up 5 bases and V 1 base, and 7 bases lay outside the gene matches. The CDR3 nucleotides read TGTGCCAGCAGCTTAGGAACTAGCGCAATGGAGACCCAGTACTTC. It yields the protein CASSLGTSAMETQYF.

This clone was counted a few times. The chain joins TRBV29-1 to TRBJ2-5, with 8 bases identical to TRBD2. The CDR3 spans 16 residues. V trimming: 1 base; J trimming: 5 bases; junction bases outside the gene matches: 12. Germline values: CDR1 SQVTM, CDR2 ANQGSEA. CDR3 residues: CSVEGWRGATPETQYF. The DNA of the CDR3 is TGCAGCGTTGAAGGGTGGCGGGGGGCGACCCCGGAGACCCAGTACTTC.

The chain employs TRBV13 and TRBJ2-3; 9 bases agree with TRBD1. V lost 4 bases and J lost 4; bases outside the gene matches: 3. CDR3 length: 14 residues. Per the germline V gene, CDR1 is PRHDT and CDR2 is FYEKMQ (reference sequence). The CDR3 region has the DNA TGTGCCAGCAGCTGGGGACAGGGATCAGATACGCAGTATTTT. Protein sequence: CASSWGQGSDTQYF.

J is TRBJ2-7 and V is TRBV11-2; tentatively, D is TRBD2 (6 bases). The CDR3 contains 13 residues. CDR1 is SGHAT, CDR2 FQNNGV, per germline. Trimming removed 2 bases at V and 4 bases at J, with 9 bases between. CDR3 protein: CASSLQGGYEQYF. The CDR3 DNA follows: TGTGCCAGCAGCTTACAGGGAGGATACGAGCAGTACTTC. Full variable domain (outside the CDR3, taken from reference TRBV11-2 and TRBJ2-7): EAGVAQSPRYKIIEKRQSVAFWCNPISGHATLYWYQQILGQGPKLLIQFQNNGVVDDSQLPKDRFSAERLKGVDSTLKIQPAKLEDSAVYLCASSLQGGYEQYFGPGTRLTVT.

The chain carries TRBV2 and TRBJ2-7; no reliable D call. Germline assignment: CDR1 SNHLY and CDR2 FYNNEI. The V gene lost 1 base and the J gene lost 1 base, with 8 bases spanning the gap. The CDR3 length is 14 residues. The CDR3, as DNA: TGTGCCAGCAGTGAAGGGCACGGATCCTACGAGCAGTACTTC. Encoded protein: CASSEGHGSYEQYF.

The chain joins TRBV11-2 to TRBJ2-3; no firm D call. CDR1 is SGHAT and CDR2 is FQNNGV in the germline V gene. Trimming stripped 0 bases from V and 4 bases from J, with 11 bases between. The CDR3 is 15 residues long. As DNA, the CDR3 is TGTGCCAGCAGCTTAGATCGCCCCCGGCCAGATACGCAGTATTTT. Translation gives CASSLDRPRPDTQYF.